What follows describes a single T cell receptor (beta chain). Its target is unknown. The source of the sample is a study of graft-versus-host responses after intestinal transplantation. Study context: The recipients all started with anti-thymocyte globulin induction and then took tacrolimus and steroids for 3 to 4 years.

The germline V gene has CDR1 WSHSY and CDR2 SAAADI. Trimming cost V 8 bases and J 3 bases; bases outside gene matches: 14. The CDR3 is made up of 16 amino acids. General study findings and limits: Declines in HvG clones occurring early post-transplant were associated with peak circulating GvH clone levels. GvH clones were found in recipient marrow; some appeared first in ileum or blood.

This table comes from immunoSEQ multiplex PCR, and its TCRdb copy is limited to in-frame clones, with some not included. The sample consists of some 120,000 clones, 90% of them appearing once. The clonotype was recovered from a human donor who received an intestinal transplant. The sample consisted of unstimulated CD4+ T cells sorted from spleen or lymph node cells, taken before intestinal transplant. The chain couples TRBV10-2 to TRBJ2-5; 8 nucleotides line up with TRBD1. The CDR3 DNA reads as TGCGCCAGCGGAACCCGACAGGGGAAAGTAAAAGAGACCCAGTACTTC. This translates into CASGTRQGKVKETQYF.